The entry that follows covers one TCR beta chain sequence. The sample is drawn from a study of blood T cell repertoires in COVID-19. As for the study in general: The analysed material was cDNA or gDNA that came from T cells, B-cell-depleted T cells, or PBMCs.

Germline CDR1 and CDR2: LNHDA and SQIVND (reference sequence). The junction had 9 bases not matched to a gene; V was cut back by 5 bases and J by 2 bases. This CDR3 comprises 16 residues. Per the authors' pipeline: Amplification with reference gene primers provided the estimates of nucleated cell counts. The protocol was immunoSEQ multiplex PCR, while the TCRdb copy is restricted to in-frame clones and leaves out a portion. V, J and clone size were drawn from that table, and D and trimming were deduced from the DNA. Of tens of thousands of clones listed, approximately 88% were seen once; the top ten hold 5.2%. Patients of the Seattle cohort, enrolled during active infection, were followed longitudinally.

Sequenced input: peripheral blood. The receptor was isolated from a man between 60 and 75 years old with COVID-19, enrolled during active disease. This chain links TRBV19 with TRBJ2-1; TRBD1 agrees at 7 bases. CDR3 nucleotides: TGTGCCAGTAGTCTCCAGCTCGGACAGGCCTACAATGAGCAGTTCTTC. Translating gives CASSLQLGQAYNEQFF.